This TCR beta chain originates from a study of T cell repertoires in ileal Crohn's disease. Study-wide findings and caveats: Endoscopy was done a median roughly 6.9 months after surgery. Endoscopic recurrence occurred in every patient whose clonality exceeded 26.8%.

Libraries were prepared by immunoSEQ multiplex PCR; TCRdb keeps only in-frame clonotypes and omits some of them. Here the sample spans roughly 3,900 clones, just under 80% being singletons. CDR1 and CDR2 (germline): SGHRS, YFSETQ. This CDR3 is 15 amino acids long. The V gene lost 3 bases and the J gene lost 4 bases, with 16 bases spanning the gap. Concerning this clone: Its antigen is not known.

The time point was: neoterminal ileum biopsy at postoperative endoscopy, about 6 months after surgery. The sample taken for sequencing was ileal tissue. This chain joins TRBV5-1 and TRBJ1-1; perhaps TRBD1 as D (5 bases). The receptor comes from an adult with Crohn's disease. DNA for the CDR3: TGCGCCAGCAGCTACGATGGCGCCGGGGGCACTGAAGCTTTCTTT. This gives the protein CASSYDGAGGTEAFF.